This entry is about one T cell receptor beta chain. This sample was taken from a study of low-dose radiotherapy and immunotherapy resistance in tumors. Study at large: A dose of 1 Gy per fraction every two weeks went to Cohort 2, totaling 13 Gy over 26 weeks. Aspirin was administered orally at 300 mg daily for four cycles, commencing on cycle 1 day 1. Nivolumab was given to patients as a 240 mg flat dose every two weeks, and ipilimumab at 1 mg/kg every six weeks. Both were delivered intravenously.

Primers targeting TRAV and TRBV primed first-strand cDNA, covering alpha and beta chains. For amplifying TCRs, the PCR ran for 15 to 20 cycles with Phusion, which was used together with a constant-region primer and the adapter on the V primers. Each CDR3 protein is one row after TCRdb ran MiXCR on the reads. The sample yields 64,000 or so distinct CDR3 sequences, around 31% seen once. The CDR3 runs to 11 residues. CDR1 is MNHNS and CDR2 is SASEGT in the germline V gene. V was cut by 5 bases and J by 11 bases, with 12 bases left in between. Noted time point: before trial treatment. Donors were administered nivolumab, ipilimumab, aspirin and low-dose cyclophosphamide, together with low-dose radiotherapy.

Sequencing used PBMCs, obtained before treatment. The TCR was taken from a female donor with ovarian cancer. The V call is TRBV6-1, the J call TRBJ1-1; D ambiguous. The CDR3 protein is CASSYGGRAFF. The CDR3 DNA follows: TGTGCCAGCAGTTACGGAGGGAGGGCTTTCTTT.